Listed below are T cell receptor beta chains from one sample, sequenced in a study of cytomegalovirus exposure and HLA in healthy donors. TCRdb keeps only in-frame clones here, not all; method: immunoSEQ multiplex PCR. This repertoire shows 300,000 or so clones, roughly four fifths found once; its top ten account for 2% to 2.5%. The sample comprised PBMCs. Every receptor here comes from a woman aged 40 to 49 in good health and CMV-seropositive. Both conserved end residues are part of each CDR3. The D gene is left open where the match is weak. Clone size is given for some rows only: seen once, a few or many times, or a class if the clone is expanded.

cdr3_nt: TGTGCCAGTAGTATAGCGTGGGGGGAGGTCAATCAGCCCCAGCATTTT; cdr3_aa: CASSIAWGEVNQPQHF; j_call: TRBJ1-5; v_call: TRBV19; d_call: NA; clone_size: NA
cdr3_nt: TGCGCCAGCAGCCAGCTAGCGGTTTCCTACAATGAGCAGTTCTTC; cdr3_aa: CASSQLAVSYNEQFF; j_call: TRBJ2-1; v_call: TRBV4-3; d_call: TRBD2; clone_size: NA
cdr3_nt: TGCGCCAGCAGCCAAGAGGCTAGCGGGAGATACGAGCAGTACTTC; cdr3_aa: CASSQEASGRYEQYF; j_call: TRBJ2-7; v_call: TRBV4-1; d_call: TRBD2; clone_size: NA
cdr3_nt: TGTGCCAGCAGTTTATCGACAGCCGGTGCTTACGAGCAGTACTTC; cdr3_aa: CASSLSTAGAYEQYF; j_call: TRBJ2-7; v_call: TRBV28; d_call: NA; clone_size: once
cdr3_nt: TGTGCCAGCAGCTTGGATTCTAGCGGGAGGAGTAATGAGCAGTTCTTC; cdr3_aa: CASSLDSSGRSNEQFF; j_call: TRBJ2-1; v_call: TRBV7-2; d_call: TRBD2; clone_size: NA
cdr3_nt: TGTGCCAGCAGCTATCGAGCCTACGAGCAGTACTTC; cdr3_aa: CASSYRAYEQYF; j_call: TRBJ2-7; v_call: TRBV11-3; d_call: NA; clone_size: NA
cdr3_nt: TGCAGTGCTCTGGAGAAAGAGACCCAGTACTTC; cdr3_aa: CSALEKETQYF; j_call: TRBJ2-5; v_call: TRBV20-1; d_call: NA; clone_size: NA
cdr3_nt: TGTGCCAGCACCCAATTTAGCGGGAGCACAGATACGCAGTATTTT; cdr3_aa: CASTQFSGSTDTQYF; j_call: TRBJ2-3; v_call: TRBV6-4; d_call: TRBD2; clone_size: NA
cdr3_nt: TGTGCCAGCAGCATGGTCGGGAGCAGCTCCTACGAGCAGTACTTC; cdr3_aa: CASSMVGSSSYEQYF; j_call: TRBJ2-7; v_call: TRBV5-6; d_call: NA; clone_size: NA
cdr3_nt: TGTGCCAGTAGTATAGATCCAACTAGCGGGAGGGGGAAGGATGAGCAGTTCTTC; cdr3_aa: CASSIDPTSGRGKDEQFF; j_call: TRBJ2-1; v_call: TRBV19; d_call: TRBD2; clone_size: few
cdr3_nt: TGTGCCAGCAGTTACTCTCCACTAGTAAATGAGCAGTTCTTC; cdr3_aa: CASSYSPLVNEQFF; j_call: TRBJ2-1; v_call: TRBV6-6; d_call: NA; clone_size: NA
cdr3_nt: TGTGCCAGCAGTCACAGGGGGACGGGCAATCAGCCCCAGCATTTT; cdr3_aa: CASSHRGTGNQPQHF; j_call: TRBJ1-5; v_call: TRBV28; d_call: TRBD1; clone_size: NA
cdr3_nt: TGTGCCAGCAGCTTAGCAGGGGGCACAGGGCGGGAGACCCAGTACTTC; cdr3_aa: CASSLAGGTGRETQYF; j_call: TRBJ2-5; v_call: TRBV7-2; d_call: TRBD1; clone_size: NA
cdr3_nt: TGTGCCAGCAGCCAGGCCGGGGTCAACACTGAAGCTTTCTTT; cdr3_aa: CASSQAGVNTEAFF; j_call: TRBJ1-1; v_call: TRBV28; d_call: NA; clone_size: NA
cdr3_nt: TGTGCCAGCAGTTTAGGGGGGGAAGGAGGCTACGAGCAGTACTTC; cdr3_aa: CASSLGGEGGYEQYF; j_call: TRBJ2-7; v_call: TRBV28; d_call: TRBD2; clone_size: NA
cdr3_nt: TGCGCCAGCAGCCTCTCACAGGGGTTAAGGGAAGCTTTCTTT; cdr3_aa: CASSLSQGLREAFF; j_call: TRBJ1-1; v_call: TRBV4-3; d_call: TRBD1; clone_size: NA
cdr3_nt: TGCAGCGTCGCCCCCGGAGAGGACAATGAGCAGTTCTTC; cdr3_aa: CSVAPGEDNEQFF; j_call: TRBJ2-1; v_call: TRBV29-1; d_call: NA; clone_size: NA
cdr3_nt: TGTGCCAGCAGCCGGACTAGCGGGGAGCAGTTCTTC; cdr3_aa: CASSRTSGEQFF; j_call: TRBJ2-1; v_call: TRBV13; d_call: TRBD2; clone_size: few
cdr3_nt: TGTGCCAGCAGCTTATCGGCGCAGGAGGGTTATGAAGCTTTCTTT; cdr3_aa: CASSLSAQEGYEAFF; j_call: TRBJ1-1; v_call: TRBV7-2; d_call: NA; clone_size: few
cdr3_nt: TGTGCCAGCAGCTTAGGGGCAGGCTCTGGAAACACCATATATTTT; cdr3_aa: CASSLGAGSGNTIYF; j_call: TRBJ1-3; v_call: TRBV11-2; d_call: NA; clone_size: NA
cdr3_nt: TGCGCCAGCAGCTTGGCCGAACTAGCGGGGGGGGAGCAGTTCTTC; cdr3_aa: CASSLAELAGGEQFF; j_call: TRBJ2-1; v_call: TRBV5-1; d_call: TRBD2; clone_size: NA
cdr3_nt: TGTGCCAGCAGCTTAACCCTATCGACAGGTCTTTATGCCTACGAGCAGTACTTC; cdr3_aa: CASSLTLSTGLYAYEQYF; j_call: TRBJ2-7; v_call: TRBV7-3; d_call: NA; clone_size: NA
cdr3_nt: TGTGCCAGCAGCCAAGAGAGCGGGCAGAACACCGGGGAGCTGTTTTTT; cdr3_aa: CASSQESGQNTGELFF; j_call: TRBJ2-2; v_call: TRBV4-2; d_call: NA; clone_size: few
cdr3_nt: TGTTCCAGCAGCCTCGACAGGGCCCATCAGCCCCAGCATTTT; cdr3_aa: CSSSLDRAHQPQHF; j_call: TRBJ1-5; v_call: TRBV7-9; d_call: TRBD1; clone_size: NA
cdr3_nt: TGCAGCGTGGGGACTGAGGGGGGCTACACCTTC; cdr3_aa: CSVGTEGGYTF; j_call: TRBJ1-2; v_call: TRBV29-1; d_call: NA; clone_size: NA
cdr3_nt: TGCGCCAGCAGCTCGACTTTCGGGACAGGGGGCTACGAGCAGTACTTC; cdr3_aa: CASSSTFGTGGYEQYF; j_call: TRBJ2-7; v_call: TRBV5-1; d_call: TRBD1; clone_size: NA
cdr3_nt: TGTGCCAGTAGGAGGACAGGGCCTGGGAACACTGAAGCTTTCTTT; cdr3_aa: CASRRTGPGNTEAFF; j_call: TRBJ1-1; v_call: TRBV19; d_call: TRBD1; clone_size: NA
cdr3_nt: TGTGCCAGCACCCCCGGGGGAGACGAGCAGTACTTC; cdr3_aa: CASTPGGDEQYF; j_call: TRBJ2-7; v_call: TRBV7-9; d_call: NA; clone_size: NA
cdr3_nt: TGTGCCTGGAGTGTTGGGCAGGTGAACACTGAAGCTTTCTTT; cdr3_aa: CAWSVGQVNTEAFF; j_call: TRBJ1-1; v_call: TRBV30; d_call: NA; clone_size: NA
cdr3_nt: TGTGCCAGCAGCTTGGATCGGGGCACTGAAGCTTTCTTT; cdr3_aa: CASSLDRGTEAFF; j_call: TRBJ1-1; v_call: TRBV5-6; d_call: NA; clone_size: once
cdr3_nt: TGCGCCAGCAGCTTGACCGGGGGGACCCAGTACTTC; cdr3_aa: CASSLTGGTQYF; j_call: TRBJ2-5; v_call: TRBV5-1; d_call: NA; clone_size: NA
cdr3_nt: TGTGCCAGCAGTTTATCTACAGGGGACTACGAGCAGTACTTC; cdr3_aa: CASSLSTGDYEQYF; j_call: TRBJ2-7; v_call: TRBV27; d_call: TRBD1; clone_size: NA
cdr3_nt: TGTGCCAGCAGCTCTCCGGGACAAGCGAACACTGAAGCTTTCTTT; cdr3_aa: CASSSPGQANTEAFF; j_call: TRBJ1-1; v_call: TRBV7-3; d_call: NA; clone_size: NA
cdr3_nt: TGCAGCGTTGAAGTAGGAGGCCAAGGGACTGAAGCTTTCTTT; cdr3_aa: CSVEVGGQGTEAFF; j_call: TRBJ1-1; v_call: TRBV29-1; d_call: NA; clone_size: NA
cdr3_nt: TGTGCCTGGAGTCTCAACAGATTCCTCTCCGAGCAGTACTTC; cdr3_aa: CAWSLNRFLSEQYF; j_call: TRBJ2-7; v_call: TRBV30; d_call: NA; clone_size: NA
cdr3_nt: TGTGCCAGCAGCTTGGCCACAGGGAATCAGCCCCAGCATTTT; cdr3_aa: CASSLATGNQPQHF; j_call: TRBJ1-5; v_call: TRBV5-6; d_call: NA; clone_size: NA
cdr3_nt: TGTGCCAGCAGCGTGGGCAGGGGACAAGAGACCCAGTACTTC; cdr3_aa: CASSVGRGQETQYF; j_call: TRBJ2-5; v_call: TRBV9; d_call: NA; clone_size: once
cdr3_nt: TGTGCCAGCAGTTACACGGGTCCCGCCCGTACGCAGTATTTT; cdr3_aa: CASSYTGPARTQYF; j_call: TRBJ2-3; v_call: TRBV6-5; d_call: NA; clone_size: NA
cdr3_nt: TGCGCCAGCAGCCAAGAAGGCCGCGTCGGACTAGCGGGAGGGGCGTCCTACGAGCAGTACTTC; cdr3_aa: CASSQEGRVGLAGGASYEQYF; j_call: TRBJ2-7; v_call: TRBV4-3; d_call: TRBD2; clone_size: NA
cdr3_nt: TGTGCCAGCAGTAGTCAGGGCCCCTACGAGCAGTACTTC; cdr3_aa: CASSSQGPYEQYF; j_call: TRBJ2-7; v_call: TRBV28; d_call: NA; clone_size: NA
cdr3_nt: TGTGCCTCGCGCGGAGGCGGCTACACCTTC; cdr3_aa: CASRGGGYTF; j_call: TRBJ1-2; v_call: TRBV30; d_call: NA; clone_size: NA
cdr3_nt: TGTGCCAGAAGCCCGATGTCCGCTAGCGGATGGGGTTTTAGGCAGTACTTC; cdr3_aa: CARSPMSASGWGFRQYF; j_call: TRBJ2-7; v_call: TRBV5-3; d_call: TRBD2; clone_size: NA
cdr3_nt: TGTGCCAGCACCAGACAGGACTCCTACGAGCAGTACTTC; cdr3_aa: CASTRQDSYEQYF; j_call: TRBJ2-7; v_call: TRBV2; d_call: NA; clone_size: many
cdr3_nt: TGTGCCAGCAGCTTAGCGCGGTGGGCTAGCGGGAGTCGGGGCTCCTACGAGCAGTACTTC; cdr3_aa: CASSLARWASGSRGSYEQYF; j_call: TRBJ2-7; v_call: TRBV7-8; d_call: TRBD2; clone_size: NA
cdr3_nt: TGTGCCAGCTCAGCTACGACAGGGGCGAACACCGGGGAGCTGTTTTTT; cdr3_aa: CASSATTGANTGELFF; j_call: TRBJ2-2; v_call: TRBV18; d_call: TRBD1; clone_size: NA
cdr3_nt: TGTGCCAGCAGGCCGTGGGCAGACGCTAACTATGGCTACACCTTC; cdr3_aa: CASRPWADANYGYTF; j_call: TRBJ1-2; v_call: TRBV27; d_call: NA; clone_size: NA
cdr3_nt: TGTGCCAGCAGCGTAGTGGTGGGGGGGCCTGGGGCCAACGTCCTGACTTTC; cdr3_aa: CASSVVVGGPGANVLTF; j_call: TRBJ2-6; v_call: TRBV9; d_call: NA; clone_size: NA